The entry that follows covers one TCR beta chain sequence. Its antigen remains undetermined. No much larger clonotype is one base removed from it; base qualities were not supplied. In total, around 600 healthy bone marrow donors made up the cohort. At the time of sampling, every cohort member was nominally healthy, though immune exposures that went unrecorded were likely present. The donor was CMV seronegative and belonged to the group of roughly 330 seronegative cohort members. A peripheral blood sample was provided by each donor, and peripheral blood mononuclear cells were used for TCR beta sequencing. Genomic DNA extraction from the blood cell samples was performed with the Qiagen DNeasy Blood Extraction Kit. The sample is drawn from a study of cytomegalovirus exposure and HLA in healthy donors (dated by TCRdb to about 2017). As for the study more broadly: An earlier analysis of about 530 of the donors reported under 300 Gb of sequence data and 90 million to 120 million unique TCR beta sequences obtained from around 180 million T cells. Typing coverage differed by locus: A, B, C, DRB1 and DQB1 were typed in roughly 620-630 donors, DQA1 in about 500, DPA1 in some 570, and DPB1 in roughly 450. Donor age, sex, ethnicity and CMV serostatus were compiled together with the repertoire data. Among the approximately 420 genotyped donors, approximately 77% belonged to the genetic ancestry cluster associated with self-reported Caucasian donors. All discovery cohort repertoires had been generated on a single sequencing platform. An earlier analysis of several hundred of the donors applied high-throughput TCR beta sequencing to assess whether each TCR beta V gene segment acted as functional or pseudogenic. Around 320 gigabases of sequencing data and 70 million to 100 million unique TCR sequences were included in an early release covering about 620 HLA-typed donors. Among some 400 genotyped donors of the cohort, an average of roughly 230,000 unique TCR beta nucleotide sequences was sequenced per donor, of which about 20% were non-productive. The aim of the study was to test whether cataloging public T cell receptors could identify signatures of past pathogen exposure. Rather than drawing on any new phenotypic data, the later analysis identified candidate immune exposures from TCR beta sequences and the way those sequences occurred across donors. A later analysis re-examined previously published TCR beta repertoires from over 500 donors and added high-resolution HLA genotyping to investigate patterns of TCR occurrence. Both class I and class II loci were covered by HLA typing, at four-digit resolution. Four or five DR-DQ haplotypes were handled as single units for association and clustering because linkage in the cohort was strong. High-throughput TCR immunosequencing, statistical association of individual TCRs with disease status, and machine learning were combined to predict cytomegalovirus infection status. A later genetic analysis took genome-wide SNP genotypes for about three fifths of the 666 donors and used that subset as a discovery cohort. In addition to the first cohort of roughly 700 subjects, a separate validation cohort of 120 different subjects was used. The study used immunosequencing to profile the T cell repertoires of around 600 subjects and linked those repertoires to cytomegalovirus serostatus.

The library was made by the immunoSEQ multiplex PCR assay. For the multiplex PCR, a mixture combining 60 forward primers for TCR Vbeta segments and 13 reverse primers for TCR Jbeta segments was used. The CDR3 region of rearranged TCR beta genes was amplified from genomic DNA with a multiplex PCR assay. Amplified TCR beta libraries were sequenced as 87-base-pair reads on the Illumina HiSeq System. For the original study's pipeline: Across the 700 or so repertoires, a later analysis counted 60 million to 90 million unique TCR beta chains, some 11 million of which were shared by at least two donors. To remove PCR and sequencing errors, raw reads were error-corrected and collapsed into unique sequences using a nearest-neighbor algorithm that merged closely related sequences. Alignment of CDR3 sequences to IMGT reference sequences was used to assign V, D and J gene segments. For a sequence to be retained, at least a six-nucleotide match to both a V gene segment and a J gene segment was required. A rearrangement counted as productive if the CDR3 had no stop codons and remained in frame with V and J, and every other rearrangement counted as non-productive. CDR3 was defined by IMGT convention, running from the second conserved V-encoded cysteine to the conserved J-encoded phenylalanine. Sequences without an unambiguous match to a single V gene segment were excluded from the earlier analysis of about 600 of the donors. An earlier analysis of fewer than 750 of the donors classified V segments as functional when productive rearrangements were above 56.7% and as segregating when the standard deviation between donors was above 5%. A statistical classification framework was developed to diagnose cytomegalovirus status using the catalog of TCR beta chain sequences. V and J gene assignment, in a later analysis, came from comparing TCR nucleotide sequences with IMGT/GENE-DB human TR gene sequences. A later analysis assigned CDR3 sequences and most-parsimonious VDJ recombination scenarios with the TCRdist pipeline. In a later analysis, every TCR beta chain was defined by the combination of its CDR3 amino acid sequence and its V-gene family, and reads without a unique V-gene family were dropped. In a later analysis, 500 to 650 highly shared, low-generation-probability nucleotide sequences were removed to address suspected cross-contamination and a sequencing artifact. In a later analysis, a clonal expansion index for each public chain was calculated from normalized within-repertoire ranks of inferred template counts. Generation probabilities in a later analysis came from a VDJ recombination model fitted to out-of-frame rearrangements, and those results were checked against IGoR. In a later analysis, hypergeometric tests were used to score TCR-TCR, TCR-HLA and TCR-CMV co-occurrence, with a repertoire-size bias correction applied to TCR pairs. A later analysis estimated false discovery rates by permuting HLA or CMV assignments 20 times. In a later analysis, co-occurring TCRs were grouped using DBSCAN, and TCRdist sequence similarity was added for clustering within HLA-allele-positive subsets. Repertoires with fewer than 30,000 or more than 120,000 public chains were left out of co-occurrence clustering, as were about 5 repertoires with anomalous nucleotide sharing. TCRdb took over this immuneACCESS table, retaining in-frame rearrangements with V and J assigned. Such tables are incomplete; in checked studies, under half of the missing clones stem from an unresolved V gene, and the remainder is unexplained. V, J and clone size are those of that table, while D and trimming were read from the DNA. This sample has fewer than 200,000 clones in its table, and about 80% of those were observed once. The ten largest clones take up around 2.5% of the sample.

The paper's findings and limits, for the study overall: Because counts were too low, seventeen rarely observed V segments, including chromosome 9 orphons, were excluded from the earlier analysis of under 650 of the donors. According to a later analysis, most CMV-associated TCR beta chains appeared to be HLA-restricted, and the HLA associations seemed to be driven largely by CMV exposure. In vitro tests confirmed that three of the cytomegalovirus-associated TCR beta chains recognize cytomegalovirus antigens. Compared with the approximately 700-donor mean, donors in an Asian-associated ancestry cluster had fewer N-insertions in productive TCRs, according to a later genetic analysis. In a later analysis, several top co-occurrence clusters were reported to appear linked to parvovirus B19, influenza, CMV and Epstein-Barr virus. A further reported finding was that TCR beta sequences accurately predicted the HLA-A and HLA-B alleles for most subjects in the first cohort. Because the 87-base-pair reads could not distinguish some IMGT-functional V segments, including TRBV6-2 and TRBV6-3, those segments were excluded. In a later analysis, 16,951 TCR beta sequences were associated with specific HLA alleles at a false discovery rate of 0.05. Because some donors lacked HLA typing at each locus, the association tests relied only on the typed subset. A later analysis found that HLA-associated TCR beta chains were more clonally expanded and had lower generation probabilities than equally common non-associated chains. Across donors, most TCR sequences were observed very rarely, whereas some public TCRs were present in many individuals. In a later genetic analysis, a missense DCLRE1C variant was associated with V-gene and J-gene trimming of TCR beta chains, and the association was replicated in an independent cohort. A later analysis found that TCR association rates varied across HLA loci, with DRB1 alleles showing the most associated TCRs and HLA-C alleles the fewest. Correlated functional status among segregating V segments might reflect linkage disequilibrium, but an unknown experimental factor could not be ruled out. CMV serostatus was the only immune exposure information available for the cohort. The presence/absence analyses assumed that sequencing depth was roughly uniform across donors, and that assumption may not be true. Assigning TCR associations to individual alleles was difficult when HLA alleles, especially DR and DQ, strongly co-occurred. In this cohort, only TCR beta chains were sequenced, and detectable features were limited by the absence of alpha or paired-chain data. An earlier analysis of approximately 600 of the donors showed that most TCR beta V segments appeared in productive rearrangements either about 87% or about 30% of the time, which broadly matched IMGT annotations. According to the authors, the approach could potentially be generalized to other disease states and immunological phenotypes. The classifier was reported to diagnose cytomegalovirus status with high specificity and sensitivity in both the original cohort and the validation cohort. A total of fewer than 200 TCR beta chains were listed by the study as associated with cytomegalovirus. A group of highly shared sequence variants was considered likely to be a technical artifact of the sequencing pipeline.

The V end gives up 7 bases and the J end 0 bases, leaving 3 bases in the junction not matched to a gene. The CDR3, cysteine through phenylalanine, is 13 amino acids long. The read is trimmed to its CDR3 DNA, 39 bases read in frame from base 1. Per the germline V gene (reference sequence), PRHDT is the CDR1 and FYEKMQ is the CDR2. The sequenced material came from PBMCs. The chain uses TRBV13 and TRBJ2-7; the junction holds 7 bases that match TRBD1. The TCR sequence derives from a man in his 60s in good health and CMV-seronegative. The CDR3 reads CASTGQVSYEQYF. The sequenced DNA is TGTGCCAGCACCGGACAGGTCTCCTACGAGCAGTACTTC.